The following is a TCR beta chain sequence with its context. This sample was taken from a study of blood T cell repertoires in COVID-19. In the study overall: Spain, Italy and the United States supplied samples that represented acute and convalescent COVID-19.

The length of the CDR3 is 15 residues. V lost 4 bases, J lost 1 base, and 14 bases lay in between. CDR1 SGHDT and CDR2 YYEEEE come from the germline V gene. Authors' analysis steps: Cell counts per sample came from amplifying reference gene primers. Here immunoSEQ multiplex PCR was the method, and the copy in TCRdb shows in-frame clones only, minus some. V and J calls and clone size are given by that table; D and trimming were obtained from the DNA. The table records approximately 68,000 clones, approximately 83% of them present only once. The receptor's source is a woman aged 55-70 years with acute or convalescent COVID-19. The chain is built from TRBV5-6 and TRBJ1-2; D remains ambiguous. Sequences were obtained from peripheral blood. CDR3 nucleotides: TGTGCCAGCAGCCAGGTAACTCCCGGTAACTATGGCTACACCTTC. Amino acid sequence: CASSQVTPGNYGYTF.